Sequencing of this T cell receptor beta chain was carried out in a study of blood T cell repertoires in COVID-19 (TCRdb year 2020). In terms of the full investigation: The collaborator samples originated in the United States, Italy and Spain and spanned the acute and convalescent phases of COVID-19. The material from the prospective study consisted of cDNA or gDNA derived from T cells, B-cell-depleted T cells, or PBMCs. Where available, HLA class I and class II types were taken from metadata supplied by the sample provider and were not determined by assay-based typing. The repertoires were made available in a free public database intended to serve as a resource for research on the immune response to SARS-CoV-2. Nearly every sample came with metadata listing a de-identified subject ID, COVID-19 status, age in years and sex. Samples were obtained from the ongoing ImmuneRACE study (first 160 participants) and from 1,254 subjects provided by 6 global collaborators. Deeply sampled blood TCRbeta repertoires from subjects exposed to, actively infected with, or recovered from COVID-19 were included in the dataset. The study at large found these results: Clinical and demographic metadata were provided uncurated, with the amount varying by source and participant.

About this clone itself: Its target antigen remains unknown. Base qualities are not at hand, and no much larger clone is one base apart.

TCRbeta CDR3 regions were amplified from genomic DNA by means of the immunoSEQ Assay, a bias-controlled multiplex PCR. In the authors' own workflow: The number of nucleated cells in each sample was estimated from the amplification of reference gene primers within the assay. To quantify the absolute abundance of each unique TCRbeta CDR3 rearrangement, sequence reads were collapsed and filtered. Productive Simpson clonality was computed per sample as the square root of Simpson's diversity index over productive rearrangements. TCRdb took over this immuneACCESS table, retaining in-frame rearrangements with V and J assigned. Such tables are incomplete; in checked studies, under half of the missing clones stem from an unresolved V gene, and the remainder is unexplained. V and J calls and clone size are given by that table; D and trimming were obtained from the DNA. The sample table shows about 200,000 clones, and over 75% are seen once. 4.8% of the sample belongs to the ten largest clones.

Counted from cysteine to phenylalanine, this CDR3 has 13 amino acids. Solely the CDR3 DNA is kept, with 39 bases framed from the first base. The germline V and J ends show losses of 4 bases and 4 bases respectively, and no gene match explains 1 base of the junction. Per the germline V gene, SGDLS is the CDR1 and YYNGEE is the CDR2. Collaborating institutions collected whole blood in K2EDTA tubes following their own protocols. Collaborator samples were shipped for TCRbeta analysis as frozen whole blood, isolated PBMCs, or DNA extracted from either sample type. Sequencing was done on a sample of peripheral blood. The chain was built from TRBV9 and TRBJ1-3; 8 central bases correspond to TRBD1. This clonotype was obtained from a woman in her thirties or forties with acute or convalescent COVID-19. The sequenced DNA: TGTGCCAGCAGCCGGGACAGGGGAAACACCATATATTTT. Translated, this gives CASSRDRGNTIYF.